Presented here are 27 T cell receptor beta chains from one specimen sequenced in a study of T cells in Graves' hyperthyroidism and ophthalmopathy. Amplified TCR beta CDR3 regions derived from RNA transcripts. First-round RT-PCR of the TCR CDR3 relied on the HTBI primer set. TCRdb recomputed calls from the multiplex PCR reads with MiXCR, one row per CDR3 protein. Of around 620,000 distinct CDR3 sequences listed, 13% to 15% are singletons. Sequencing was carried out using blood. These receptors were taken from a young woman with Graves' ophthalmopathy.

This clonotype has at least ten counts. This chain connects TRBV6-1 to TRBJ2-1; TRBD2 aligns across 10 bases. Per germline, CDR1 MNHNS and CDR2 SASEGT. The CDR3 has 18 residues. V shed 6 bases and J 5 bases; nucleotides not matched to a gene: 16. Here the CDR3 DNA reads TGTGCCAGCAGCGCTTACGGTCATAGCGGGAGGTCCAACAATGAGCAGTTCTTC. It is translated as CASSAYGHSGRSNNEQFF.

This clonotype appeared a few times. The V gene is TRBV5-1, the J gene TRBJ1-4, with TRBD1 matching 8 bases. CDR1 and CDR2 from the germline V gene are SGHRS and YFSETQ. Trimming took 4 bases from V and 8 from J; bases not matched to a gene: 10. There are 15 residues in the CDR3. CDR3: CASSLLGQGTEKLFF. DNA for the CDR3: TGCGCCAGCAGCCTACTAGGACAGGGTACCGAAAAACTGTTTTTT.

The rearrangement links TRBV7-3 to TRBJ2-3; 9 nucleotides align to TRBD2. After removal of 3 bases from V and 2 bases from J, the junction contained 3 bases not matched to a gene. Germline CDR1 and CDR2: SGHTA and FQGTGA. CDR3 length: 15 residues. CDR3 sequence reads: CASSFGGRDTDTQYF. DNA for the CDR3: TGTGCCAGCAGCTTTGGCGGGAGGGACACAGATACGCAGTATTTT.

Ten or more counts support this clonotype. The chain joins TRBV3-1 to TRBJ2-1; D gene uncertain. Per germline, CDR1 LGHDT and CDR2 YNNKEL (reference sequence). Trimming cost V 4 bases and J 6 bases, with 10 bases left between them. The CDR3 has 13 residues. CDR3 DNA sequence: TGTGCCAGCAGCCTTTCTGCCGGCAATGAGCAGTTCTTC. Protein product: CASSLSAGNEQFF.

This clonotype showed up many times. The CDR3 DNA is TGTGCCAGCAGCCCGTCACTAGCTAAGGGGGGAAAAGAGACCCAGTACTTC. Translation gives CASSPSLAKGGKETQYF. The chain employs TRBV7-8 and TRBJ2-5; the D gene could be TRBD1 or TRBD2 (6 bases each). Trimming cost V 5 bases and J 3 bases, with 22 bases left between them. Germline CDR1 is SGHVS and CDR2 is FQNEAQ. The CDR3 consists of 17 residues. Supplemented by reference TRBV7-8 and TRBJ2-5, the full variable domain reads GAGVSQSPRYKVAKRGQDVALRCDPISGHVSLFWYQQALGQGPEFLTYFQNEAQLDKSGLPSDRFFAERPEGSVSTLKIQRTQQEDSAVYLCASSPSLAKGGKETQYFGPGTRLLVL.

The J gene is TRBJ2-1, the V gene TRBV4-3; D is perhaps TRBD1 (7 bases). Germline V lookup: CDR1 LGHNA, CDR2 YSLEER. Trimming cost V 1 base and J 3 bases, with 16 bases left between them. This CDR3 contains 17 residues. The CDR3 DNA is TGCGCCAGCAGCCAAGGCTTGCGGGACAGCTACTACAATGAGCAGTTCTTC. Translated, it gives CASSQGLRDSYYNEQFF.

This clonotype was detected ten times or more. This rearrangement joins TRBV5-1 to TRBJ2-7, with TRBD2 matching 10 bases. V lost 6 bases, J lost 2 bases, and 5 bases stayed unmatched. This CDR3 has 14 amino acids. CDR1 is SGHRS, CDR2 YFSETQ, per germline. This chain's CDR3 is CASTRLAGTYEQYF. The CDR3 bases are TGCGCCAGCACGCGACTAGCGGGTACCTACGAGCAGTACTTC.

This clonotype occurred a few times. The chain has TRBV4-1 and TRBJ2-3; 8 bases agree with TRBD2. Trimming cost V 0 bases and J 11 bases; bases outside gene matches: 16. CDR1 MGHRA and CDR2 YSYEKL come from the germline V gene. The length of the CDR3 is 17 residues. CDR3 residues: CASSQEPSGSLLYGQYF. Written as DNA, the CDR3 is TGCGCCAGCAGCCAAGAACCCAGCGGGAGCCTACTTTACGGGCAGTATTTT.

The table lists this clonotype with a few counts. The genes are TRBV20-1 and TRBJ2-2; D is possibly TRBD2 (6 bases). Trimming shortened V by 1 base and J by 6 bases, and 18 bases separated the two germline ends. Germline V gene data show CDR1 as DFQATT and CDR2 as SNEGSKA (reference sequence). This CDR3 region has 16 residues. The CDR3 DNA follows: TGCAGTGCTAGAGTGGGAGCGGGTTGGGGCCCCGGGGAGCTGTTTTTT. Protein: CSARVGAGWGPGELFF.

On this clonotype itself: One base away lies a much larger clone, so this may be a sequencing read error. The chain couples TRBV28 to TRBJ2-2; 8 nucleotides match TRBD1. The germline CDR1 and CDR2 sequences are MDHEN and SYDVKM. This CDR3 region has 16 residues. CDR3 sequence: CASSQGQGWSTGELVF. The DNA for the CDR3 is TGTGCCAGCAGCCAAGGACAGGGATGGTCCACCGGGGAGCTGGTTTTT.

The sample holds a few counts of this clonotype. This sequence joins TRBV5-6 and TRBJ2-7; TRBD1 matches 9 bases. Germline V gene lookup returns CDR1 SGHDT and CDR2 YYEEEE. J lost 4 bases, V lost 4 bases, and 12 bases had no gene match. There are 16 residues in the CDR3. The CDR3 spells CASSEMLGQGSYEQYF. Here the CDR3 DNA reads TGTGCCAGCAGCGAGATGCTGGGACAGGGAAGTTACGAGCAGTACTTC.

This clonotype was observed at least ten times. This chain uses TRBV10-3 with TRBJ1-1; 7 positions agree with TRBD1. Germline lookup yields CDR1 ENHRY and CDR2 SYGVKD. Trimming at V came to 6 bases and at J to 9 bases, leaving 13 bases not matched to a gene. The CDR3 totals 14 residues. The chain's CDR3 is CAISLGPLTGQAFF. The CDR3 DNA sequence: TGTGCCATCAGCCTCGGTCCCCTGACAGGGCAAGCTTTCTTT.

The table lists this clonotype with many counts. The chain is built from TRBV19 and TRBJ1-1; a possible D gene is TRBD1 (5 bases). V was pared by 5 bases and J by 5 bases, with 21 bases between. The CDR3 length is 16 residues. Germline CDR1 is LNHDA and CDR2 is SQIVND (reference sequence). Written as DNA, the CDR3 is TGTGCCAGTAGTGCCCCAGGGAGGGGAACGCGAACTGAAGCTTTCTTT. Amino acids: CASSAPGRGTRTEAFF. The full variable domain, completed using reference TRBV19 and TRBJ1-1, is DGGITQSPKYLFRKEGQNVTLSCEQNLNHDAMYWYRQDPGQGLRLIYYSQIVNDFQKGDIAEGYSVSREKKESFPLTVTSAQKNPTAFYLCASSAPGRGTRTEAFFGQGTRLTVV.

This clonotype was detected only a few times. This rearrangement joins TRBV20-1 to TRBJ2-4; D is perhaps TRBD2 (5 bases). CDR1 is DFQATT and CDR2 is SNEGSKA in the germline V gene (reference sequence). Trimming took off 1 base at V and 5 bases at J, with 24 bases between the two ends. This CDR3 is 18 amino acids long. The CDR3: CSARVPGSFEGSQNIQYF. The CDR3 DNA follows: TGCAGTGCTAGAGTTCCGGGGTCCTTCGAGGGTAGCCAAAACATTCAGTACTTC.

This clonotype came up many times. The chain has TRBV7-8 and TRBJ1-3; 9 bases agree with TRBD1. Germline-derived CDR1 and CDR2 are SGHVS and FQNEAQ. Germline trimming cut 1 base from V and 2 bases from J; bases unmatched to any gene: 0. The CDR3 is 15 amino acids. In DNA, the CDR3 is TGTGCCAGCAGCTTAGGGACAGGGGCTGGAAACACCATATATTTT. Amino acid sequence: CASSLGTGAGNTIYF.

The chain links TRBV3-1 to TRBJ1-5; TRBD1 aligns across 11 bases. The germline V gene encodes CDR1 LGHDT and CDR2 YNNKEL (reference sequence). V shed 3 bases and J 7 bases; nucleotides not matched to a gene: 5. This CDR3 contains 15 residues. The CDR3 DNA reads TGTGCCAGCAGCCAGGGGACAGGGGGTCTCCAGCCCCAGCATTTT. This codes for CASSQGTGGLQPQHF.

This clonotype showed up many times. The chain uses TRBV12-3 or TRBV12-4 and TRBJ2-2; 7 positions match TRBD1. The length of the CDR3 is 16 residues. Trimming at V came to 6 bases and at J to 0 bases, leaving 7 bases not matched to a gene. The CDR3 bases are TGTGCCAGCAGGATTACGGACAGGACGAACACCGGGGAGCTGTTTTTT. Its translation: CASRITDRTNTGELFF.

This clonotype was detected ten times or more. J is TRBJ1-2 and V is TRBV28; D unresolved. Trimming shortened V by 1 base and J by 4 bases, and 7 bases separated the two germline ends. CDR1 and CDR2 from the germline V gene are MDHEN and SYDVKM. The CDR3 is 13 residues long. CDR3 residues: CASSLSGSYGYTF. The CDR3 bases are TGTGCCAGCAGTTTATCGGGCTCCTATGGCTACACCTTC.

This clonotype was counted a few times. This chain connects TRBV20-1 to TRBJ2-2; D is undetermined. This CDR3 contains 12 residues. The germline CDR1 and CDR2 sequences are DFQATT and SNEGSKA (reference sequence). V was clipped by 4 bases and J by 5 bases, with 8 bases between them. The CDR3: CSAIGETGELFF. The DNA for the CDR3 is TGCAGTGCTATTGGGGAAACCGGGGAGCTGTTTTTT.

This clonotype was detected ten times or more. The rearrangement joins TRBV3-1 to TRBJ1-2; a possible D gene is TRBD1 (5 bases). This CDR3 has 16 amino acids. V lost 0 bases to trimming and J lost 4 bases, with 15 bases between them. Per germline, CDR1 LGHDT and CDR2 YNNKEL (reference sequence). The CDR3 DNA reads as TGTGCCAGCAGCCAAGATGTATGGGGGTACGTCTATGGCTACACCTTC. It is translated as CASSQDVWGYVYGYTF.

The CDR3 DNA sequence: TGCGCCAGCAGCCAAGATAAGGCAGATACGCAGTATTTT. Its protein product is CASSQDKADTQYF. V is TRBV4-1 and J is TRBJ2-3; D ambiguous. V lost 0 bases, J lost 4 bases, and 5 bases lay in between. From germline, CDR1 is MGHRA and CDR2 YSYEKL. The CDR3 is made up of 13 amino acids.

This clonotype was recorded a few times. The rearrangement uses TRBV19 and TRBJ2-5, with 14 bases matching TRBD2. Germline CDR1 LNHDA, CDR2 SQIVND (reference sequence). The CDR3 loop spans 18 amino acids. The junction had 12 bases not matched to a gene; V was cut back by 3 bases and J by 6 bases. The CDR3 DNA reads as TGTGCCAGTAGTATGGGCCTAGGACTAGCGGGAGGTGTGAAGACCCAGTACTTC. Translation: CASSMGLGLAGGVKTQYF.

This clonotype showed up many times. The chain links TRBV5-1 to TRBJ1-5; D remains unclear. Between the trimmed V and J ends, which lost 5 bases and 2 bases, there was a span of 8 bases. CDR3 size: 13 residues. Germline assignment: CDR1 SGHRS and CDR2 YFSETQ. CDR3 nucleotide sequence: TGCGCCAGCAGGAAATCTGGCAATCAGCCCCAGCATTTT. It specifies CASRKSGNQPQHF. Full variable domain (remainder filled in from reference TRBV5-1 and TRBJ1-5): KAGVTQTPRYLIKTRGQQVTLSCSPISGHRSVSWYQQTPGQGLQFLFEYFSETQRNKGNFPGRFSGRQFSNSRSEMNVSTLELGDSALYLCASRKSGNQPQHFGDGTRLSIL.

The chain couples TRBV20-1 to TRBJ2-6, with D perhaps matching TRBD2 (5 bases). The length of the CDR3 is 14 residues. V shed 3 bases and J shed 0 bases, with 6 bases lying between them. In germline, CDR1 is DFQATT, CDR2 SNEGSKA (reference sequence). CDR3 sequence: CSAREVSGANVLTF. DNA for the CDR3: TGCAGTGCTAGGGAGGTCTCTGGGGCCAACGTCCTGACTTTC.

The chain combines TRBV6-2 or TRBV6-3 with TRBJ2-7, with 7 bases identical to TRBD1. Germline CDR1 reads MNHEY; CDR2 reads SVGEGT. The CDR3 consists of 15 residues. After removal of 4 bases from V and 7 bases from J, the junction contained 13 bases not matched to a gene. The CDR3 coding sequence is TGTGCCAGCAGTTCCCTACAGGGGCCGGCTGGGGAGCAGTACTTC. It encodes CASSSLQGPAGEQYF.

At least ten counts were recorded for this clonotype. V is TRBV28 and J is TRBJ2-2; 10 bases map to TRBD2. Germline CDR1 and CDR2: MDHEN and SYDVKM. Trimming at V came to 1 base and at J to 0 bases, leaving 5 bases not matched to a gene. The length of the CDR3 is 18 residues. The CDR3 region is CASSLFASGSPNTGELFF. The CDR3 DNA sequence: TGTGCCAGCAGTTTATTTGCTAGCGGGAGTCCGAACACCGGGGAGCTGTTTTTT.

The chain is built from TRBV9 and TRBJ2-1; 12 bases map to TRBD2. The germline CDR1 and CDR2 sequences are SGDLS and YYNGEE. V lost 3 bases, J lost 8 bases, and 6 bases stayed unmatched. This CDR3 has 15 amino acids. The CDR3 is CASSEASGRVYEQFF. As DNA, the CDR3 is TGTGCCAGCAGCGAGGCTAGCGGGAGGGTGTATGAGCAGTTCTTC.